What follows are 27 T cell receptor beta chains derived from one specimen sequenced in a study of T-cell memory formation after mild COVID-19. From the 5' RACE reads, TCRdb called clonotypes with MiXCR, one entry per CDR3 protein. This sample has around 420,000 distinct CDR3 sequences, with around 24% found just once. Sequenced material: PBMCs or a T cell subset sorted from them (not recorded which). The receptors derive from an adult woman who had mild COVID-19 (a few samples of this study predate the infection). Cell type and time point are not known.

This clonotype was recorded a few times. The V gene is TRBV4-1, the J gene TRBJ2-7; D possibly corresponds to TRBD1 (6 bases). Germline CDR1 reads MGHRA; CDR2 reads YSYEKL. The germline V and J ends were trimmed by 3 bases and 4 bases, with 16 bases remaining between them. CDR3 size: 15 residues. The CDR3 region has the DNA TGCGCCAGCAGCCAGAGACAGGATTTGCGATACGAGCAGTACTTC. Its translation: CASSQRQDLRYEQYF.

The rearrangement uses TRBV5-1 and TRBJ2-7, with 10 bases aligning to TRBD1. This CDR3 is 16 amino acids long. CDR1 is SGHRS, CDR2 YFSETQ, per germline. The ends lost 5 bases at V and 5 bases at J; junction bases unmatched: 13. CDR3 sequence (DNA): TGCGCCAGCAGTCGCTCAGACAGGGGGCGAGTCCACGAGCAGTACTTC. Translated, it gives CASSRSDRGRVHEQYF.

This clonotype has a handful of counts. The chain employs TRBV20-1 and TRBJ1-2, with no clear D. V was shortened by 0 bases and J by 7 bases, with 15 bases between the two germline ends. The CDR3 length is 14 residues. Looked up from germline, CDR1 is DFQATT and CDR2 is SNEGSKA (reference sequence). CDR3 DNA: TGCAGTGCTAGAGATTGGTCCCTGGTTGGTGGCTACACCTTC. Its protein is CSARDWSLVGGYTF.

The chain couples TRBV6-6 to TRBJ1-1; D ambiguous. V dropped 5 bases and J dropped 11 bases, with 18 bases sitting between them. The germline CDR1 and CDR2 sequences are MNHNY and SVGAGI (reference sequence). The CDR3 runs to 13 residues. This chain's CDR3 is CASSPDRPGWAFF. The CDR3 DNA sequence: TGTGCCAGCAGTCCGGACCGCCCCGGCTGGGCTTTCTTT.

V usage is TRBV18 and J usage is TRBJ2-3; D gene unclear. Trimming left V 6 bases short and J 0 bases short, with 10 bases between. The length of the CDR3 is 14 residues. The germline V gene has CDR1 KGHSH and CDR2 LQKENI. The CDR3: CASSPLGSTDTQYF. The CDR3 region has the DNA TGTGCCAGCTCCCCCTTGGGGAGCACAGATACGCAGTATTTT. The full variable domain, completed using reference TRBV18 and TRBJ2-3, is NAGVMQNPRHLVRRRGQEARLRCSPMKGHSHVYWYRQLPEEGLKFMVYLQKENIIDESGMPKERFSAEFPKEGPSILRIQQVVRGDSAAYFCASSPLGSTDTQYFGPGTRLTVL.

V and J are TRBV5-1 and TRBJ1-6, with 7 bases matching TRBD1. The length of the CDR3 is 20 residues. Germline CDR1 is SGHRS and CDR2 is YFSETQ. The ends lost 4 bases at V and 0 bases at J; junction bases unmatched: 16. The chain's CDR3 is CASSPVPAKQGSSYNSPLHF. CDR3 in DNA: TGCGCCAGCAGCCCGGTCCCAGCGAAACAGGGGAGCTCCTATAATTCACCCCTCCACTTT.

This clonotype appeared a few times. This chain uses TRBV2 with TRBJ1-2; 8 bases are a match to TRBD1. J gave up 11 bases and V 6 bases, and 11 bases lay outside the gene matches. The CDR3 has 13 residues. CDR1 is SNHLY, CDR2 FYNNEI, per germline. The CDR3 nucleotides are TGTGCCAGCAGGGGAACTAGGACAGGGACGTACACCTTC. Its protein is CASRGTRTGTYTF. The full variable domain, in which reference TRBV2 and TRBJ1-2 provide the parts outside the CDR3, is EPEVTQTPSHQVTQMGQEVILRCVPISNHLYFYWYRQILGQKVEFLVSFYNNEISEKSEIFDDQFSVERPDGSNFTLKIRSTKLEDSAMYFCASRGTRTGTYTFGSGTRLTVV.

This clonotype was seen more than once but under ten times. V and J are TRBV7-6 and TRBJ1-1; D might be TRBD1 (5 bases). V was cut by 4 bases and J by 8 bases, with 14 bases left in between. Germline V CDR1 and CDR2: SGHVS, FNYEAQ. The CDR3 length is 13 residues. The CDR3 DNA follows: TGTGCCAGCAGCTCGGGGCCCTACAGAGAAGCTTTCTTT. Its translation: CASSSGPYREAFF.

This clonotype was detected a few times. The V call is TRBV12-3 or TRBV12-4, the J call TRBJ2-3, with 11 bases aligning to TRBD2. CDR3 length: 18 residues. V shed 5 bases and J 2 bases; nucleotides not matched to a gene: 12. The CDR3 nucleotides read TGTGCCAGCAGTCGTAGCGGGGGGGCCTTACCTGCCACAGATACGCAGTATTTT. Its translation is CASSRSGGALPATDTQYF.

CDR3 residues: CASSLGGRGYEQYF. The DNA for the CDR3 is TGTGCCAGCAGCTTGGGGGGCAGGGGCTACGAGCAGTACTTC. V usage is TRBV7-3 and J usage is TRBJ2-7, with D tentatively TRBD1 or TRBD2 (6 bases each). Trimming cost V 3 bases and J 3 bases, with 12 bases left between them. Germline V gene data show CDR1 as SGHTA and CDR2 as FQGTGA. The CDR3 spans 14 residues.

The chain employs TRBV7-3 and TRBJ1-2; 7 bases line up with TRBD1. From germline, CDR1 is SGHTA and CDR2 FQGTGA. With V trimmed by 3 bases and J by 4 bases, 8 bases remained unmatched. The CDR3 loop spans 15 amino acids. The CDR3 DNA reads TGTGCCAGCAGCTTCGGGGCAGGGGGGAGCTATGGCTACACCTTC. It is translated as CASSFGAGGSYGYTF.

This clonotype was detected a few times. V and J are TRBV12-3 or TRBV12-4 and TRBJ1-5; D gene ambiguous. There are 15 residues in the CDR3. Between the trimmed V and J ends, which lost 5 bases and 4 bases, there was a span of 15 bases. The CDR3 protein is CASSQTPRANQPQHF. The CDR3, as DNA: TGTGCCAGCAGTCAAACACCTCGAGCAAATCAGCCCCAGCATTTT.

The CDR3 DNA reads as TGTGCCAGCAGCTCTTCGACAGGGCTAGAGACCCAGTACTTC. Protein product: CASSSSTGLETQYF. This rearrangement joins TRBV7-9 to TRBJ2-5, with TRBD1 matching over 7 bases. Germline V gene sequence: CDR1 SEHNR, CDR2 FQNEAQ (reference sequence). J lost 4 bases, V lost 4 bases, and 6 bases had no gene match. The CDR3 covers 14 residues.

This clonotype was detected a few times. The V call is TRBV6-6, the J call TRBJ2-7, with 14 bases matching TRBD2. This CDR3 has 16 amino acids. Trimming took 5 bases from V and 1 from J; bases not matched to a gene: 4. Germline CDR1 reads MNHNY; CDR2 reads SVGAGI (reference sequence). CDR3 nucleotide sequence: TGTGCCAGCAGTGGACTAGCGGGGGGATCTTCCTACGAGCAGTACTTC. Its translation: CASSGLAGGSSYEQYF.

This clonotype was picked up many times. The V call is TRBV5-5, the J call TRBJ2-1; perhaps TRBD2 as D (7 bases). With 4 bases removed from V and 3 bases from J, the gap between germline ends came to 23 bases. The germline CDR1 and CDR2 sequences are SGHKS and YYEKEE (reference sequence). The CDR3 loop spans 18 amino acids. Here the CDR3 reads CASSGQGGSGVGYNEQFF. The DNA of the CDR3 is TGTGCCAGCAGCGGCCAAGGGGGGAGCGGGGTGGGCTACAATGAGCAGTTCTTC.

This clonotype was picked up a small number of times. The J gene is TRBJ2-3, the V gene TRBV6-4; D not certain. The CDR3 consists of 13 residues. Germline-derived CDR1 and CDR2 are MRHNA and SNTAGT. Trimming left V 1 base short and J 4 bases short, with 6 bases between. DNA for the CDR3: TGTGCCAGCAGTGACTTAGTTTCAGATACGCAGTATTTT. The encoded protein is CASSDLVSDTQYF.

This clonotype turned up a few times. J is TRBJ1-1 and V is TRBV5-1, with TRBD1 as a possible D gene (6 bases). Germline CDR1 and CDR2: SGHRS and YFSETQ. Trimming removed 0 bases from V and 1 base from J, with 19 bases in between. CDR3 length equals 18 residues. CDR3 nucleotide sequence: TGCGCCAGCAGCTTGGAGGTCTACAGGGTCGACTCGAACACTGAAGCTTTCTTT. Residues: CASSLEVYRVDSNTEAFF.

The gene calls are TRBV19 and TRBJ2-1; TRBD2 agrees at 9 bases. The CDR3 consists of 15 residues. J gave up 8 bases and V 6 bases, and 11 bases lay outside the gene matches. Germline CDR1 LNHDA, CDR2 SQIVND (reference sequence). The CDR3 here is CASRNLAGDFDEQFF. The CDR3 coding sequence is TGTGCCAGTAGAAACTTAGCGGGAGATTTCGATGAGCAGTTCTTC.

The chain recombines TRBV7-9 with TRBJ2-1, with 7 positions matching TRBD2. The CDR3 has 13 amino acids. After removal of 5 bases from V and 11 bases from J, the junction contained 9 bases not matched to a gene. Germline values: CDR1 SEHNR, CDR2 FQNEAQ (reference sequence). The CDR3 reads CASSGGRLAKQFF. CDR3 coding DNA: TGTGCCAGCAGCGGAGGAAGACTAGCAAAGCAGTTCTTC.

The rearrangement joins TRBV19 to TRBJ2-1, with 7 bases identical to TRBD1. V gave up 6 bases and J gave up 4 bases; unmatched junction bases: 3. The CDR3 extends over 13 amino acids. Germline lookup yields CDR1 LNHDA and CDR2 SQIVND (reference sequence). In DNA, the CDR3 is TGTGCCAGTAGACAACAGGGGTACAATGAGCAGTTCTTC. Residues: CASRQQGYNEQFF.

This chain connects TRBV9 to TRBJ2-3; D may be TRBD1 (6 bases). The germline V gene encodes CDR1 SGDLS and CDR2 YYNGEE. The CDR3 totals 14 residues. V was clipped by 0 bases and J by 8 bases, with 13 bases between them. CDR3 DNA: TGTGCCAGCAGCGTAGAACAGGGAAAATCTACGCAGTATTTT. This sequence encodes CASSVEQGKSTQYF.

This clonotype turned up a few times. This chain uses TRBV7-9 with TRBJ2-3; D is undetermined. The CDR3 spans 14 residues. Trimming removed 0 bases at V and 10 bases at J, with 14 bases between. Germline V gives CDR1 SEHNR, CDR2 FQNEAQ (reference sequence). CDR3 bases: TGTGCCAGCAGCTTAGCCCTGGCAGACAATGCGCAGTATTTT. Protein sequence: CASSLALADNAQYF.

The V gene is TRBV20-1, the J gene TRBJ1-1; 8 bases fit TRBD1. Germline trimming cut 0 bases from V and 6 bases from J; bases unmatched to any gene: 3. The CDR3 extends over 13 amino acids. Germline CDR1 and CDR2: DFQATT and SNEGSKA (reference sequence). Written as DNA, the CDR3 is TGCAGTGCTAGAGACAGGGGGCGGGCTGAAGCTTTCTTT. Translation gives CSARDRGRAEAFF.

The chain links TRBV3-1 to TRBJ2-1; D ambiguous. Per the germline V gene, CDR1 is LGHDT and CDR2 is YNNKEL (reference sequence). The CDR3 totals 13 residues. The V gene lost 1 base and the J gene lost 6 bases, with 7 bases spanning the gap. In nucleotides, the CDR3 is TGTGCCAGCAGCCAAGGTAACGGCAATGAGCAGTTCTTC. Its protein product is CASSQGNGNEQFF.

The chain carries TRBV7-2 and TRBJ2-7; D gene uncertain. The germline V gene has CDR1 SGHTA and CDR2 FQGNSA. The CDR3 has 14 amino acids. Trimming removed 1 base at V and 3 bases at J, with 10 bases between. The CDR3 DNA reads as TGTGCCAGCAGCTTAGTAGCCGGCCACTACGAGCAGTACTTC. It translates to CASSLVAGHYEQYF.

The gene calls are TRBV7-3 and TRBJ1-2, with TRBD1 as a possible D gene (6 bases). Germline values: CDR1 SGHTA, CDR2 FQGTGA. This CDR3 has 15 amino acids. Between the trimmed V and J ends, which lost 5 bases and 4 bases, there was a span of 17 bases. The CDR3 protein is CASSKLSWTVYGYTF. In DNA, the CDR3 is TGTGCCAGCAGCAAACTATCCTGGACAGTCTATGGCTACACCTTC.

The genes are TRBV7-9 and TRBJ2-3, with D possibly TRBD2 on 5 matching bases. Germline V gene data show CDR1 as SEHNR and CDR2 as FQNEAQ (reference sequence). This CDR3 spans 15 amino acids. V dropped 5 bases and J dropped 3 bases, with 15 bases sitting between them. CDR3: CASSPKTRVTDTQYF. In DNA form, the CDR3 reads TGTGCCAGCAGCCCGAAGACGAGGGTTACAGATACGCAGTATTTT.